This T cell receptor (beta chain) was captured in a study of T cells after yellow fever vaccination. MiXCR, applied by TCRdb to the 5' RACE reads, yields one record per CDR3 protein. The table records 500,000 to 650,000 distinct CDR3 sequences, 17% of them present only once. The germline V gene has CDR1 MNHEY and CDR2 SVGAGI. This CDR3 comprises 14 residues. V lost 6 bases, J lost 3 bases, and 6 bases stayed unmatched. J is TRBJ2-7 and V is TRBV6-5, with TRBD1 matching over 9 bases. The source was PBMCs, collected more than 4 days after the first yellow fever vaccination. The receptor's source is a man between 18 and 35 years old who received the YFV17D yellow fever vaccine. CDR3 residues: CASRTRQGVYEQYV. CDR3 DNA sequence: TGTGCCAGCAGAACTCGACAGGGGGTCTACGAGCAGTACGTC.